These 7 T cell receptor beta chains came from one sample sequenced in a study of T-cell reconstitution after alpha-beta-depleted transplantation in children (dated by TCRdb to the mid-2010s). Receptor libraries were prepared by PCR. Instrument on record: Illumina HiSeq 2500. Molecular barcoding was employed in the preparation of TCR libraries, with unique molecular identifiers being used to normalize TCRbeta repertoire quantification. TCRdb took the public reads, trimmed them with fastp at Q25, ran MiXCR for clone calling and kept in-frame beta chains. Each entry is one CDR3 protein sequence, shown with its most common DNA and genes. This sample has 600,000 to 800,000 distinct CDR3 sequences in its table, and about an eighth of those were observed once. The ten biggest clones cover about 0.79% of the sample. The treatment or condition label for this specimen denotes: allogeneic hematopoietic cell transplantation with graft depleted of TCRalphabeta T cells and CD19 B cells.

The sample was PBMCs, taken before TCRalphabeta/CD19-depleted stem cell transplant. The receptors here all came from a girl aged 2 to 10 with congenital amegakaryocytic thrombocytopenia, due to receive a stem cell transplant.

At least ten counts were recorded for this clonotype. The rearrangement joins TRBV5-1 to TRBJ2-5; TRBD2 matches 7 bases. V trimming: 0 bases; J trimming: 5 bases; junction bases outside the gene matches: 7. The germline CDR1 and CDR2 sequences are SGHRS and YFSETQ. This CDR3 spans 15 amino acids. This CDR3 reads CASSLVIAGRETQYF. CDR3 DNA sequence: TGCGCCAGCAGCTTGGTGATAGCGGGCAGGGAGACCCAGTACTTC.

This clonotype was observed many times. This rearrangement joins TRBV29-1 to TRBJ2-3; D remains unclear. This CDR3 is built from 14 residues. The V end lost 4 bases, the J end lost 2 bases, and 13 bases lay between the germline ends. Germline V gene lookup returns CDR1 SQVTM and CDR2 ANQGSEA. CDR3 DNA sequence: TGCAGCGTTGGATACCTGTTAGACACAGATACGCAGTATTTT. As protein: CSVGYLLDTDTQYF.

In its sample, this clonotype was seen many times. V is TRBV20-1 and J is TRBJ2-7; 7 positions match TRBD1. V lost 5 bases and J lost 3; bases outside the gene matches: 13. The CDR3 runs to 15 residues. The germline CDR1 and CDR2 sequences are DFQATT and SNEGSKA (reference sequence). The CDR3 spells CSAHRGGLTNYEQYF. The CDR3 DNA follows: TGCAGTGCTCATAGAGGGGGCCTAACGAACTACGAGCAGTACTTC.

This clonotype was counted between two and nine times. The chain uses TRBV7-8 and TRBJ2-7; perhaps TRBD1 as D (6 bases). Between the trimmed V and J ends, which lost 1 base and 4 bases, there was a span of 11 bases. Germline lookup yields CDR1 SGHVS and CDR2 FQNEAQ. The CDR3 loop spans 14 amino acids. The CDR3: CASSLGWGPYEQYF. CDR3 nucleotide sequence: TGTGCCAGCAGCTTAGGGTGGGGGCCGTACGAGCAGTACTTC.

This clonotype was counted many times. The V and J genes are TRBV15 and TRBJ2-7; 11 nucleotides line up with TRBD1. Trimming at V came to 0 bases and at J to 3 bases, leaving 1 base not matched to a gene. This CDR3 has 15 amino acids. Germline V lookup: CDR1 LNHNV, CDR2 YYDKDF (reference sequence). CDR3 protein: CATSRDGTGGYEQYF. CDR3 nucleotide sequence: TGTGCCACCAGCAGAGATGGGACAGGGGGCTACGAGCAGTACTTC.

This clonotype was counted at least ten times. The genes are TRBV7-2 and TRBJ2-1; D is possibly TRBD2 (6 bases). V lost 5 bases and J lost 4, with 15 bases in between. The CDR3 consists of 15 residues. Germline CDR1 and CDR2: SGHTA and FQGNSA. DNA of the CDR3: TGTGCCAGCAGCCCTAGGAGGGACGAATACAATGAGCAGTTCTTC. It is translated as CASSPRRDEYNEQFF.

This clonotype was counted many times. V is TRBV7-2 and J is TRBJ2-1, with D possibly being TRBD1 (5 bases). Germline CDR1 reads SGHTA; CDR2 reads FQGNSA. CDR3 length: 16 amino acids. V shed 1 base and J shed 1 base, with 11 bases lying between them. In DNA, the CDR3 is TGTGCCAGCAGCTTAGGGACATTCTTTTCCTACAATGAGCAGTTCTTC. Its protein product is CASSLGTFFSYNEQFF.